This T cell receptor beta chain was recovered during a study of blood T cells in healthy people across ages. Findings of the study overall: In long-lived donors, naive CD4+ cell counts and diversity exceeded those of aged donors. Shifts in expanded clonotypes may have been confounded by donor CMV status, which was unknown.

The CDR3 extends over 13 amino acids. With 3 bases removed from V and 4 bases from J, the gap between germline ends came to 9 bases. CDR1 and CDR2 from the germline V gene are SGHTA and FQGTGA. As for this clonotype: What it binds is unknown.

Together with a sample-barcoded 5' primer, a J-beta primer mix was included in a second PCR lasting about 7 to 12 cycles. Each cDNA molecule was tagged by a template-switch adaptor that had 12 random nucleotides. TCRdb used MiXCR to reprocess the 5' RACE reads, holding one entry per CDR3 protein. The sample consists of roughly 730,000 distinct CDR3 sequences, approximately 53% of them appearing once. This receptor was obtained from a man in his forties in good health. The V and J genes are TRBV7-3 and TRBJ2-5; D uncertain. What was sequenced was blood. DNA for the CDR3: TGTGCCAGCAGCTTTCGGCTGGGAGAGACCCAGTACTTC. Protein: CASSFRLGETQYF.